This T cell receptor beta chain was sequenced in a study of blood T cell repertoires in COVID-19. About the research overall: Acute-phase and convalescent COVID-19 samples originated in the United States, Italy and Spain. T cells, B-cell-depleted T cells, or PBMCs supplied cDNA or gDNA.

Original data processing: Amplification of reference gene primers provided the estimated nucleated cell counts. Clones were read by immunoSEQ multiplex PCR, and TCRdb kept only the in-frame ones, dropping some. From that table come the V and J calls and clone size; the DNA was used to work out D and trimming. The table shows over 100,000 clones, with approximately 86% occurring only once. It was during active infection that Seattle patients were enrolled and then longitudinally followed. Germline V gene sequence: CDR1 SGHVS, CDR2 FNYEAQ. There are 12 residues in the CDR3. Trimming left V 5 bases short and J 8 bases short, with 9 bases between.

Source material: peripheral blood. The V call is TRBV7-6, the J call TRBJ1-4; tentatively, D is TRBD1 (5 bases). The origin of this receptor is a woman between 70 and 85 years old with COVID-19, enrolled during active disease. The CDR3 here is CASSSRQEKLFF. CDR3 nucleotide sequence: TGTGCCAGCAGCAGTCGACAGGAAAAACTGTTTTTT.